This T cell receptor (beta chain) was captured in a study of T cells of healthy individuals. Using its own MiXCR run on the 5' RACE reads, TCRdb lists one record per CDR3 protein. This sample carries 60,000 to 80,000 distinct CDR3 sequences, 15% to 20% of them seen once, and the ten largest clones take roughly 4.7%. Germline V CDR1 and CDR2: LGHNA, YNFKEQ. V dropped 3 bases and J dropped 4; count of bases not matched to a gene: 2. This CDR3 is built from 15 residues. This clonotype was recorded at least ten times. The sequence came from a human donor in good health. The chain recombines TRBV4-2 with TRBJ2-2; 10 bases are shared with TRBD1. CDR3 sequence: CASSQDRGTTGELFF. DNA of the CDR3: TGTGCCAGCAGCCAGGACAGGGGGACCACCGGGGAGCTGTTTTTT.